These 18 T cell receptor beta chains were all obtained from the same sample, sequenced in a study of T cell responses to AZD1222 COVID-19 vaccine. TCRdb's table, derived via immunoSEQ multiplex PCR, lists solely in-frame clones and lacks some. The profile shows 100,000 to 150,000 clones, about 89% of them singletons. The sample was peripheral blood, taken on day 0 of AZD1222 vaccination. These receptors were taken from an adult in good health.

The chain combines TRBV6-5 with TRBJ1-6; D might be TRBD1 (6 bases). Germline CDR1 reads MNHEY; CDR2 reads SVGAGI. This CDR3 region has 14 residues. V dropped 6 bases and J dropped 10 bases, with 16 bases sitting between them. For the CDR3, the DNA is TGTGCCAGCAGGACACAGGGAACGGGGTCACCCCTCCACTTT. Amino acid sequence: CASRTQGTGSPLHF.

The V and J genes are TRBV27 and TRBJ1-1, with a weak D call TRBD1 (5 bases). The germline CDR1 and CDR2 sequences are MNHEY and SMNVEV (reference sequence). Trimming took 3 bases from V and 6 from J, leaving 11 bases between them. The length of the CDR3 is 13 residues. The CDR3 is CASSFLGGAEAFF. The DNA for the CDR3 is TGTGCCAGCAGTTTCTTGGGGGGTGCTGAAGCTTTCTTT.

This rearrangement joins TRBV9 to TRBJ2-5; D is perhaps TRBD1 (5 bases). There are 15 residues in the CDR3. Germline V gene lookup returns CDR1 SGDLS and CDR2 YYNGEE. The V gene lost 0 bases and the J gene lost 1 base, with 10 bases spanning the gap. CDR3 DNA: TGTGCCAGCAGCGTAGGGGTCCAGGGCCAAGAGACCCAGTACTTC. It translates to CASSVGVQGQETQYF.

The chain uses TRBV5-1 and TRBJ2-3; tentatively, D is TRBD2 (6 bases). The germline V and J ends were trimmed by 7 bases and 2 bases, with 11 bases remaining between them. This CDR3 spans 13 amino acids. CDR1 is SGHRS, CDR2 YFSETQ, per germline. The CDR3 DNA reads TGCGCCAGCGGGGACTTGAACACAGATACGCAGTATTTT. Translating it yields CASGDLNTDTQYF.

This clone was picked up one time. The chain joins TRBV28 to TRBJ1-2; no reliable D call. The germline CDR1 and CDR2 sequences are MDHEN and SYDVKM. Trimming cost V 2 bases and J 2 bases, with 3 bases left between them. The CDR3 has 12 amino acids. The CDR3 loop is CASSLLNYGYTF. In DNA, the CDR3 is TGTGCCAGCAGTTTACTCAACTATGGCTACACCTTC.

This clone was seen only a few times. CDR3 protein: CASSLEVGSHEKLFF. The CDR3 region has the DNA TGCGCCAGCAGCTTGGAGGTAGGGTCACATGAAAAACTGTTTTTT. The V call is TRBV5-1, the J call TRBJ1-4; D remains ambiguous. This CDR3 region has 15 residues. Germline CDR1 reads SGHRS; CDR2 reads YFSETQ. V was clipped by 0 bases and J by 6 bases, with 12 bases between them.

This clone is labeled as medium-sized. This chain joins TRBV6-4 and TRBJ2-2; weak D call: TRBD1 (5 bases). Germline values: CDR1 MRHNA, CDR2 SNTAGT. The CDR3 totals 16 residues. V lost 0 bases and J lost 1, with 9 bases in between. The CDR3 nucleotides are TGTGCCAGCAGTGACTCACGGCAGGGGAACACCGGGGAGCTGTTTTTT. It yields the protein CASSDSRQGNTGELFF.

The chain is built from TRBV27 and TRBJ2-3; D gene unclear. The germline V gene encodes CDR1 MNHEY and CDR2 SMNVEV (reference sequence). Between the trimmed V and J ends, which lost 1 base and 4 bases, there was a span of 9 bases. The CDR3 consists of 14 residues. CDR3 residues: CASSLYLGADTQYF. For the CDR3, the DNA is TGTGCCAGCAGTTTATACTTAGGCGCAGATACGCAGTATTTT.

This sequence joins TRBV7-2 and TRBJ1-1, with 10 bases matching TRBD1. The CDR3 has 15 amino acids. Losses at the gene ends were 4 bases for V and 3 bases for J; bases not matched to a gene: 5. Germline V lookup: CDR1 SGHTA, CDR2 FQGNSA. The CDR3 sequence: CASSSDRGRDTEAFF. The CDR3 bases are TGTGCCAGCAGCTCCGACAGGGGGCGCGACACTGAAGCTTTCTTT.

J is TRBJ1-4 and V is TRBV11-2, with D perhaps TRBD1 (5 bases). The CDR3 runs 12 residues. V lost 0 bases and J lost 10, with 6 bases in between. Germline V lookup: CDR1 SGHAT, CDR2 FQNNGV. Here the CDR3 DNA reads TGTGCCAGCAGCTTAGAGGGGGGAAAACTGTTTTTT. Its protein is CASSLEGGKLFF.

Here the CDR3 reads CASSPSGLARRLSYNEQFF. The CDR3 DNA follows: TGCGCCAGCAGCCCCTCGGGACTAGCGCGTCGATTATCCTACAATGAGCAGTTCTTC. The chain has TRBV4-1 and TRBJ2-1, with TRBD2 matching 10 bases. Germline V gives CDR1 MGHRA, CDR2 YSYEKL. The V segment lost 4 bases and the J segment 1 base; nucleotides outside the gene matches: 13. The CDR3 has 19 amino acids.

The chain employs TRBV18 and TRBJ2-5; 8 bases match TRBD2. In germline, CDR1 is KGHSH, CDR2 LQKENI. The V gene end was trimmed by 3 bases and the J gene end by 5 bases; junction bases not matched to a gene: 5. The CDR3 is 14 amino acids. The CDR3 nucleotides read TGTGCCAGCTCACCGGGGACTAGGGGTGAGACCCAGTACTTC. Translated, it gives CASSPGTRGETQYF.

This clone showed up just once. The V call is TRBV2, the J call TRBJ1-5; D perhaps matches TRBD1 (6 bases). Germline lookup yields CDR1 SNHLY and CDR2 FYNNEI. The CDR3 loop spans 17 amino acids. V lost 8 bases, J lost 7 bases, and 27 bases lay in between. The CDR3 region has the DNA TGTGCCAGCTCTATAAACTGGTTACGCGACAGGTGGCAGCCCCAGCATTTT. Its translation is CASSINWLRDRWQPQHF.

This clone showed up just once. The chain links TRBV30 to TRBJ1-4; unclear D gene. V was trimmed by 4 bases and J by 8 bases, leaving 8 bases between them. Germline V gene data show CDR1 as GTSNPN and CDR2 as SVGIG (reference sequence). CDR3 length: 11 residues. The CDR3 loop is CAWTVQEKLFF. The CDR3 DNA reads TGTGCCTGGACCGTGCAGGAAAAACTGTTTTTT.

This chain links TRBV24-1 with TRBJ2-3, with 7 bases fitting TRBD1. Germline CDR1 reads KGHDR; CDR2 reads SFDVKD. This CDR3 has 18 residues. The ends lost 4 bases at V and 2 bases at J; junction bases unmatched: 14. CDR3 protein: CATSETMNRGTNTDTQYF. As DNA, the CDR3 is TGTGCCACCAGTGAAACCATGAACAGGGGCACTAACACAGATACGCAGTATTTT.

The chain couples TRBV5-1 to TRBJ2-7, with 7 nucleotides matching TRBD2. Per germline, CDR1 SGHRS and CDR2 YFSETQ. CDR3 length equals 17 residues. Trimming removed 0 bases from V and 3 bases from J; junction bases left unmatched: 12. The CDR3 coding sequence is TGCGCCAGCAGCTTGGCCTTGAGTAGCGGGTTCATCTACGAGCAGTACTTC. This translates into CASSLALSSGFIYEQYF.

The V call is TRBV27, the J call TRBJ2-1; the D gene is possibly TRBD1 (5 bases). The CDR3 length is 13 residues. The V end lost 7 bases, the J end lost 9 bases, and 16 bases lay between the germline ends. Germline V gives CDR1 MNHEY, CDR2 SMNVEV (reference sequence). The CDR3 sequence: CASTHGPGLEQFF. The CDR3 DNA reads as TGTGCCAGCACCCACGGGCCAGGGCTTGAGCAGTTCTTC.

The gene calls are TRBV19 and TRBJ2-3; tentative D call: TRBD2 (6 bases). The CDR3 spans 14 residues. CDR1 LNHDA and CDR2 SQIVND come from the germline V gene (reference sequence). The ends were cut back, 3 bases at V and 4 bases at J, with 11 bases in the middle. Here the CDR3 DNA reads TGTGCCAGTAGTATGGGCGAGCGGGCAGATACGCAGTATTTT. Translated: CASSMGERADTQYF.